A selection of T cell receptor beta chains follows, all from one sample in a study of blood T cells in healthy people across ages. Each CDR3 protein gets one entry after TCRdb re-called the 5' RACE reads with MiXCR. Of hundreds of thousands of distinct CDR3 sequences in the sample, around two fifths were seen once. Sequenced material: blood. The receptors stem from an older man in good health. CDR3s include the opening cysteine and the closing phenylalanine or tryptophan. Fields, in order: V gene, clone size, J gene, D gene, CDR3 protein, CDR3 DNA. D genes are given only for firm matches. Where a row states a size, it is once, few, many or the class of an expanded clone; other rows omit it.

V: TRBV20-1
size: NA
J: TRBJ2-2
D: NA
CDR3: CSARDPTRDTGELFF
DNA: TGCAGTGCTAGAGATCCGACAAGAGACACCGGGGAGCTGTTTTTT

V: TRBV29-1
size: few
J: TRBJ1-5
D: NA
CDR3: CSVILAQGGNQPQHF
DNA: TGCAGCGTTATCTTGGCCCAGGGTGGGAATCAGCCCCAGCATTTT

V: TRBV7-9
size: once
J: TRBJ1-4
D: NA
CDR3: CASSFDAPQEKLFF
DNA: TGTGCCAGCAGCTTCGATGCCCCGCAGGAAAAACTGTTTTTT

V: TRBV5-1
size: NA
J: TRBJ2-7
D: TRBD1
CDR3: CASSRGGQGAAYEQYF
DNA: TGCGCCAGCAGCCGGGGAGGACAGGGGGCTGCCTACGAGCAGTACTTC

V: TRBV21-1
size: NA
J: TRBJ2-2
D: NA
CDR3: CASSKARGQGAPGELFF
DNA: TGTGCCAGCAGCAAAGCGCGGGGACAGGGGGCGCCCGGGGAGCTGTTTTTT

V: TRBV15
size: NA
J: TRBJ1-1
D: NA
CDR3: CATSRARLMNTEAFF
DNA: TGTGCCACCAGCAGAGCACGACTGATGAACACTGAAGCTTTCTTT

V: TRBV2
size: NA
J: TRBJ2-3
D: TRBD2
CDR3: CASSEARTSGPTDTQYF
DNA: TGTGCCAGCAGTGAAGCTAGGACTAGCGGACCCACAGATACGCAGTATTTT

V: TRBV7-2
size: few
J: TRBJ2-1
D: NA
CDR3: CASSLAAIIQGEQFF
DNA: TGTGCCAGCAGCTTAGCTGCCATTATCCAGGGTGAGCAGTTCTTC

V: TRBV20-1
size: NA
J: TRBJ2-7
D: NA
CDR3: CSARGVGWEQYF
DNA: TGCAGTGCTAGGGGTGTAGGCTGGGAGCAGTACTTC

V: TRBV4-3
size: NA
J: TRBJ1-2
D: TRBD1
CDR3: CASSQAPGQGWGYTF
DNA: TGCGCCAGCAGCCAAGCACCGGGACAGGGATGGGGCTACACCTTC

V: TRBV7-9
size: few
J: TRBJ1-4
D: NA
CDR3: CASRGNNEKLFF
DNA: TGTGCCAGCCGCGGAAATAATGAAAAACTGTTTTTT

V: TRBV25-1
size: few
J: TRBJ2-3
D: NA
CDR3: CASSQGGRTQYF
DNA: TGTGCCAGCAGTCAAGGCGGCAGAACGCAGTATTTT

V: TRBV28
size: few
J: TRBJ2-6
D: NA
CDR3: CASSLFSQRTGANVLTF
DNA: TGTGCCAGCAGTTTATTCAGTCAACGGACTGGGGCCAACGTCCTGACTTTC

V: TRBV5-1
size: NA
J: TRBJ2-3
D: NA
CDR3: CASSLVGALRADTQYF
DNA: TGCGCCAGCAGCTTGGTTGGGGCCCTCCGGGCAGATACGCAGTATTTT

V: TRBV27
size: many
J: TRBJ2-5
D: NA
CDR3: CASSLSGTSYQETQYF
DNA: TGTGCCAGCAGTTTATCCGGGACTTCGTACCAAGAGACCCAGTACTTC

V: TRBV6-1
size: few
J: TRBJ2-7
D: TRBD1
CDR3: CASSAYRGAYEQYF
DNA: TGTGCCAGCAGTGCCTACAGGGGAGCCTACGAGCAGTACTTC

V: TRBV15
size: NA
J: TRBJ2-1
D: TRBD2
CDR3: CATSREGTSGFSYNEQFF
DNA: TGTGCCACCAGCAGAGAGGGTACTAGCGGGTTCTCCTACAATGAGCAGTTCTTC

V: TRBV7-9
size: few
J: TRBJ2-1
D: NA
CDR3: CASSLEDNEQFF
DNA: TGTGCCAGCAGCTTAGAAGACAATGAGCAGTTCTTC

V: TRBV4-2
size: few
J: TRBJ2-3
D: NA
CDR3: CASSQANPTDTQYF
DNA: TGTGCCAGCAGCCAAGCCAACCCCACAGATACGCAGTATTTT

V: TRBV28
size: once
J: TRBJ1-6
D: NA
CDR3: CASSLSRNNSPLHF
DNA: TGTGCCAGCAGTTTGAGCAGGAATAATTCACCCCTCCACTTT

V: TRBV10-3
size: NA
J: TRBJ1-5
D: NA
CDR3: CAISGEAGVNQPQHF
DNA: TGTGCCATCAGTGGGGAGGCAGGGGTCAATCAGCCCCAGCATTTT

V: TRBV2
size: once
J: TRBJ2-7
D: NA
CDR3: CASSERQGIGNEQYF
DNA: TGTGCCAGCAGTGAAAGGCAGGGGATCGGCAATGAGCAGTACTTC

V: TRBV7-2
size: few
J: TRBJ1-1
D: TRBD1
CDR3: CASSLVTGRGTEAFF
DNA: TGTGCCAGCAGCTTAGTGACAGGGCGGGGGACTGAAGCTTTCTTT

V: TRBV7-2
size: many
J: TRBJ1-2
D: NA
CDR3: CASSLGVNYGYTF
DNA: TGTGCCAGCAGCCTAGGGGTGAACTATGGCTACACCTTC

V: TRBV2
size: many
J: TRBJ2-4
D: NA
CDR3: CASSVQGTKNIQYF
DNA: TGTGCCAGCAGTGTACAGGGTACCAAAAACATTCAGTACTTC

V: TRBV7-2
size: NA
J: TRBJ1-1
D: NA
CDR3: CASVDWSGRNTEAFF
DNA: TGTGCCAGCGTTGACTGGAGCGGCCGAAACACTGAAGCTTTCTTT

V: TRBV7-9
size: NA
J: TRBJ2-7
D: NA
CDR3: CASIDSSYEQYF
DNA: TGTGCCAGCATCGACAGCTCCTACGAGCAGTACTTC

V: TRBV6-5
size: NA
J: TRBJ2-7
D: TRBD1
CDR3: CASSKPGQGSHEQYF
DNA: TGTGCCAGCAGTAAACCGGGACAGGGTTCCCACGAGCAGTACTTC